This T cell receptor beta chain was documented in a study of shared clonotypes between healthy human individuals. Study at large: Donor composition was two women and three men, aged 18 to 49. Overall study results and limits: In a few donors, around 4.5% of naive CD4 clonotypes appeared in common.

Assay runs were performed at deep level. Profiled with immunoSEQ multiplex PCR; TCRdb holds only in-frame clones, not every one. The data contain about 2.3 million clones, over 85% of them singletons. As concerns this clone: Its matching antigen is unknown.

The CDR3 sequence is 11 residues long. The V gene lost 5 bases and the J gene lost 7 bases, with 12 bases spanning the gap. Germline CDR1 is DFQATT and CDR2 is SNEGSKA (reference sequence). The chain couples TRBV20-1 to TRBJ2-7, with D unresolved. Sequences were obtained from naive CD4+ T cells from PBMCs. Subset defined: CD45RA+ positively selected. This TCR was sampled from a young man in good health. Some clones in this sample may be carry-over from other donors' samples. The DNA of the CDR3 is TGCAGTGCTGGCCCGGGTAAAGAGCAGTACTTC. This translates into CSAGPGKEQYF.